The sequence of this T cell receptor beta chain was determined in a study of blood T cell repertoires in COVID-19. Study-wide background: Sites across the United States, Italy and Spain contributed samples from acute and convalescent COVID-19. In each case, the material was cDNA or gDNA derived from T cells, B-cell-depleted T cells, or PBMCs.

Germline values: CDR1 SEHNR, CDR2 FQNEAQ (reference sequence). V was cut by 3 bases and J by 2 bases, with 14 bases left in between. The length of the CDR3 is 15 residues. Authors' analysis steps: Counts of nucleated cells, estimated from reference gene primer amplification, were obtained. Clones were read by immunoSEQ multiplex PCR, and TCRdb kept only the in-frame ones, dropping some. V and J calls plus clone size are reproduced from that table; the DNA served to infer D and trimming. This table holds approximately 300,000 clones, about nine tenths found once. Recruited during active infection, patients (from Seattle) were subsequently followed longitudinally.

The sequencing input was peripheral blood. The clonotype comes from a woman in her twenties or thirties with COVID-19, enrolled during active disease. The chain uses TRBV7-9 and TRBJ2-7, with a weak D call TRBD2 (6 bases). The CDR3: CASSFQGRGTYEQYF. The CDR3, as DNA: TGTGCCAGCAGCTTCCAGGGACGGGGGACCTACGAGCAGTACTTC.